This T cell receptor beta chain emerged from a study of T cells in Graves' hyperthyroidism and ophthalmopathy. Study-wide points: Ophthalmopathy and stable hyperthyroidism were told apart by a 13 V-J model.

CDR3 size: 16 residues. Germline-derived CDR1 and CDR2 are LNHDA and SQIVND (reference sequence). The V and J ends lost 8 bases and 0 bases, in that order; junction bases with no gene match: 9. Amplified TCR beta CDR3 regions derived from RNA transcripts. First-round RT-PCR with HTBI primers amplified the TCR CDR3 region. In TCRdb, the multiplex PCR reads were re-called with MiXCR into one record per CDR3 protein. The sample has about half a million distinct CDR3 sequences; about 20% are singletons. About this clonotype itself: The antigen remains undetermined.

Orbital computed tomography and thyroid ultrasound, together with serum TRAb and thyroxine and clinical symptoms, were used for diagnoses. The sequence was obtained from a woman between 65 and 79 years old with Graves' ophthalmopathy. The chain combines TRBV19 with TRBJ2-1; 8 nucleotides align to TRBD2. Sequences were obtained from blood. Here the CDR3 reads CASVGREGSSYNEQFF. Here the CDR3 DNA reads TGTGCCAGTGTCGGGAGGGAGGGTAGCTCCTACAATGAGCAGTTCTTC.